Listed here are 23 T cell receptor beta chains from one sample, sequenced in a study of T cell responses to AZD1222 COVID-19 vaccine. The data were produced by immunoSEQ multiplex PCR, yet TCRdb's version contains in-frame clones alone and is incomplete. This sample yields 100,000 to 110,000 clones, of which about nine tenths are seen a single time; 1.5% to 2% belongs to the top ten. Source: peripheral blood, taken on day 0 of AZD1222 vaccination. The receptor source for this set is an adult in good health.

The chain recombines TRBV29-1 with TRBJ2-3; D is possibly TRBD1 (6 bases). The CDR3 sequence is 15 residues long. Germline V gives CDR1 SQVTM, CDR2 ANQGSEA. Trimming took off 0 bases at V and 3 bases at J, with 13 bases between the two ends. CDR3: CSVEDTGIVTDTQYF. The CDR3 DNA reads as TGCAGCGTTGAAGATACAGGGATAGTAACAGATACGCAGTATTTT.

The V gene is TRBV28, the J gene TRBJ2-7; no firm D call. V was shortened by 6 bases and J by 7 bases, with 19 bases between the two germline ends. The CDR3 totals 14 residues. CDR1 is MDHEN and CDR2 is SYDVKM in the germline V gene. The CDR3 nucleotides are TGTGCCAGCAGGAGCCCCCCAGGCGAGAGGGAGCAGTACTTC. It is translated as CASRSPPGEREQYF.

This clone appeared once. DNA for the CDR3: TGTGCCTGGAGTCCCGCGCGAACTAGCGGGATCGGGCGAGGGACCCAGTACTTC. Translated, it gives CAWSPARTSGIGRGTQYF. The gene calls are TRBV30 and TRBJ2-5; 10 bases are a match to TRBD2. Germline lookup yields CDR1 GTSNPN and CDR2 SVGIG (reference sequence). The ends lost 2 bases at V and 7 bases at J; junction bases unmatched: 19. CDR3 size: 18 residues. Full variable domain (remainder filled in from reference TRBV30 and TRBJ2-5): SQTIHQWPATLVQPVGSPLSLECTVEGTSNPNLYWYRQAAGRGLQLLFYSVGIGQISSEVPQNLSASRPQDRQFILSSKKLLLSDSGFYLCAWSPARTSGIGRGTQYFGPGTRLLVL.

The rearrangement links TRBV19 to TRBJ2-1; 9 positions agree with TRBD2. V gave up 6 bases and J gave up 0 bases; unmatched junction bases: 6. This CDR3 has 16 amino acids. CDR1 and CDR2 from the germline V gene are LNHDA and SQIVND (reference sequence). This chain's CDR3 is CASRDISGSSYNEQFF. In nucleotides, the CDR3 is TGTGCCAGTAGAGATATTAGCGGGAGCTCCTACAATGAGCAGTTCTTC.

This chain uses TRBV6-5 with TRBJ1-3; D unclear. The CDR3 covers 14 residues. In germline, CDR1 is MNHEY, CDR2 SVGAGI. V was cut by 5 bases and J by 4 bases, with 12 bases left in between. CDR3 region: CASSTPTPGNTIYF. The CDR3 nucleotides are TGTGCCAGCAGTACGCCGACTCCAGGAAACACCATATATTTT.

A single count supports this clone. This chain links TRBV15 with TRBJ1-2, with D uncertain. The CDR3 contains 15 residues. From germline, CDR1 is LNHNV and CDR2 YYDKDF (reference sequence). Between the trimmed V and J ends, which lost 0 bases and 1 base, there was a span of 9 bases. The CDR3 loop reads CATSRDRAVNYGYTF. As DNA, the CDR3 is TGTGCCACCAGCAGAGATAGGGCGGTTAACTATGGCTACACCTTC.

The chain combines TRBV20-1 with TRBJ1-2, with unresolved D. Germline V lookup: CDR1 DFQATT, CDR2 SNEGSKA (reference sequence). This CDR3 has 13 residues. V lost 3 bases and J 1 base, leaving 9 bases between the germline ends. CDR3 amino acids: CSASVAFNYGYTF. For the CDR3, the DNA is TGCAGTGCTAGTGTGGCCTTTAACTATGGCTACACCTTC.

This sequence joins TRBV9 and TRBJ2-1; weak D call: TRBD2 (5 bases). Germline V gives CDR1 SGDLS, CDR2 YYNGEE. Trimming cost V 0 bases and J 7 bases, with 11 bases left between them. The CDR3 is 14 residues long. The chain's CDR3 is CASSVVPSSNEQFF. CDR3 nucleotides: TGTGCCAGCAGCGTAGTGCCTAGCTCAAATGAGCAGTTCTTC.

The J gene is TRBJ2-1, the V gene TRBV2; the match to TRBD2 covers 10 bases. CDR3 length equals 17 residues. V was pared by 1 base and J by 4 bases, with 7 bases of the junction left unmatched. CDR1 and CDR2 from the germline V gene are SNHLY and FYNNEI. CDR3 nucleotides: TGTGCCAGCAGTGAAGGGCAAGCGGGAGGGTATTACAATGAGCAGTTCTTC. Translating it yields CASSEGQAGGYYNEQFF. The full variable domain, completed using reference TRBV2 and TRBJ2-1, is EPEVTQTPSHQVTQMGQEVILRCVPISNHLYFYWYRQILGQKVEFLVSFYNNEISEKSEIFDDQFSVERPDGSNFTLKIRSTKLEDSAMYFCASSEGQAGGYYNEQFFGPGTRLTVL.

The chain links TRBV5-8 to TRBJ1-1; the D gene is possibly TRBD1 (5 bases). Germline lookup yields CDR1 SGHTS and CDR2 YDEGEE. V was clipped by 2 bases and J by 7 bases, with 15 bases between them. The CDR3 covers 14 residues. The CDR3 loop reads CASSLVGTNLEAFF. The CDR3 bases are TGTGCCAGCAGCTTAGTCGGGACTAACCTTGAAGCTTTCTTT.

CDR3 protein: CASTLGEDIQYF. The CDR3 DNA is TGTGCCAGCACCCTAGGGGAGGACATTCAGTACTTC. V gene TRBV25-1 combines with J gene TRBJ2-4; tentatively, D is TRBD2 (6 bases). Trimming took off 7 bases at V and 8 bases at J, with 12 bases between the two ends. Germline V gene lookup returns CDR1 MGHDK and CDR2 SYGVNS. The CDR3 length is 12 residues.

The chain joins TRBV5-1 to TRBJ2-3; maybe TRBD1 (5 bases). V was clipped by 4 bases and J by 6 bases, with 9 bases between them. The CDR3 runs to 12 residues. Germline CDR1 and CDR2: SGHRS and YFSETQ. CDR3: CASSEPGDTQYF. As DNA, the CDR3 is TGCGCCAGCAGCGAACCAGGGGATACGCAGTATTTT.

The chain joins TRBV9 to TRBJ2-3, with 12 nucleotides matching TRBD2. CDR1 and CDR2 from the germline V gene are SGDLS and YYNGEE. J was trimmed by 4 bases and V by 3 bases; bases with no gene match: 3. This CDR3 spans 15 amino acids. The CDR3, as DNA: TGTGCCAGCAGCGCAACTAGCGGGAGGTCAGATACGCAGTATTTT. Protein: CASSATSGRSDTQYF.

This chain connects TRBV5-8 to TRBJ2-7; D is possibly TRBD1 or TRBD2 (5 bases each). The CDR3 sequence is 15 residues long. Deletions cut 0 bases from V and 5 bases from J, with 15 bases between. Per the germline V gene, CDR1 is SGHTS and CDR2 is YDEGEE. The CDR3 sequence is CASSLATGGTHEQYF. The CDR3 coding sequence is TGTGCCAGCAGCTTGGCTACTGGGGGTACCCACGAGCAGTACTTC.

The V and J genes are TRBV28 and TRBJ1-5; D gene uncertain. V lost 6 bases to trimming and J lost 1 base, with 10 bases between them. CDR1 and CDR2 (germline): MDHEN, SYDVKM. The CDR3 totals 14 residues. CDR3: CASRNSGSNQPQHF. The CDR3 DNA sequence: TGTGCCAGCAGAAATTCCGGGAGCAATCAGCCCCAGCATTTT.

CDR3 nucleotide sequence: TGTGCCAGCAGCTTAGTAGTTGATCAGCCCCAGCATTTT. It is translated as CASSLVVDQPQHF. The genes are TRBV11-2 and TRBJ1-5; D not resolved. V was shortened by 1 base and J by 5 bases, with 6 bases between the two germline ends. Germline CDR1 is SGHAT and CDR2 is FQNNGV. The CDR3 totals 13 residues.

The chain combines TRBV7-9 with TRBJ2-1, with 7 bases matching TRBD2. CDR1 and CDR2 from the germline V gene are SEHNR and FQNEAQ (reference sequence). The CDR3 loop spans 14 amino acids. Trimming at V came to 4 bases and at J to 4 bases, leaving 4 bases not matched to a gene. The CDR3 here is CASSSSSGYNEQFF. The CDR3 nucleotides read TGTGCCAGCAGCTCATCTAGCGGTTACAATGAGCAGTTCTTC.

This chain links TRBV21-1 with TRBJ1-3; TRBD1 was called by the table and not checked on the DNA. TRBV21-1 is a pseudogene. CDR3 size: 18 residues. The CDR3 coding sequence is TGTGCCAGCAGCAAGCCGGGACAGGGGGTGAACTCTGGAAACACCATATATTTT. It codes for CASSKPGQGVNSGNTIYF.

The chain links TRBV11-2 to TRBJ1-5; D perhaps matches TRBD1 (6 bases). CDR3 length: 16 residues. The V end was cut by 0 bases, the J end by 6 bases, with 15 bases between. Germline CDR1 SGHAT, CDR2 FQNNGV. In DNA, the CDR3 is TGTGCCAGCAGCTTAGATACGGGGGCGGGGGGTCAGCCCCAGCATTTT. Its translation is CASSLDTGAGGQPQHF.

This chain uses TRBV4-1 with TRBJ2-3; possibly TRBD1 for D (5 bases). Trimming shortened V by 3 bases and J by 13 bases, and 17 bases separated the two germline ends. CDR3 length equals 13 residues. The germline V gene has CDR1 MGHRA and CDR2 YSYEKL. The CDR3 region is CASSHPDSLREYF. CDR3 DNA: TGCGCCAGCAGCCACCCCGACAGTCTCCGGGAGTATTTT.

The V call is TRBV5-1, the J call TRBJ1-4, with D tentatively TRBD1 (5 bases). Trimming left V 4 bases short and J 8 bases short, with 15 bases between. The CDR3 totals 14 residues. The V gene's germline CDR1 is SGHRS and CDR2 YFSETQ. CDR3 amino acids: CASSPGGDREKLFF. The CDR3 DNA reads as TGCGCCAGCAGCCCTGGGGGGGATAGGGAAAAACTGTTTTTT.

This rearrangement joins TRBV6-6 to TRBJ2-2; D not certain. V lost 5 bases to trimming and J lost 2 bases, with 0 bases between them. CDR3 length equals 11 residues. CDR1 and CDR2 from the germline V gene are MNHNY and SVGAGI (reference sequence). In nucleotides, the CDR3 is TGTGCCAGCAGTAACACCGGGGAGCTGTTTTTT. Translated, it gives CASSNTGELFF.

The CDR3 bases are TGTGCCAGCAGCCCCAACGCGGGACTAGCGGGAGACACAGATACGCAGTATTTT. Its translation is CASSPNAGLAGDTDTQYF. This sequence joins TRBV5-5 and TRBJ2-3; 14 bases match TRBD2. The CDR3 runs 18 residues. J was trimmed by 2 bases and V by 4 bases; bases with no gene match: 9. CDR1 is SGHKS and CDR2 is YYEKEE in the germline V gene (reference sequence).